The 25 T cell receptor beta chains given below trace back to one sample, sequenced in a study of PD-1 blockade in classical Hodgkin lymphoma. Data came from immunoSEQ multiplex PCR; TCRdb stores just in-frame clones and leaves some out. The sample contains 25,000 to 35,000 clones, 60% to 85% of which appear only once. Patients all relapsed after autologous stem cell transplantation, and there was variation in brentuximab vedotin exposure. Sequencing was performed on peripheral blood mononuclear cells (PBMCs), taken before the second cycle of nivolumab. The receptors here all came from a human donor with classical Hodgkin lymphoma.

The gene calls are TRBV11-2 and TRBJ2-7, with D possibly TRBD1 on 6 matching bases. Germline lookup yields CDR1 SGHAT and CDR2 FQNNGV. The CDR3 covers 13 residues. The germline V and J ends were trimmed by 5 bases and 2 bases, with 10 bases remaining between them. For the CDR3, the DNA is TGTGCCAGCAGCCTCGGACAGACCTACGAGCAGTACTTC. Encoded protein: CASSLGQTYEQYF.

V usage is TRBV18 and J usage is TRBJ2-3; 11 positions agree with TRBD1. The length of the CDR3 is 14 residues. Germline lookup yields CDR1 KGHSH and CDR2 LQKENI. Trimming cost V 2 bases and J 5 bases; bases outside gene matches: 0. The CDR3 reads CASSPGTGGDTQYF. CDR3 bases: TGTGCCAGCTCACCAGGGACAGGGGGAGATACGCAGTATTTT.

This chain connects TRBV6-5 to TRBJ1-4; 9 nucleotides agree with TRBD1. V gave up 7 bases and J gave up 8 bases; unmatched junction bases: 11. The CDR3 spans 15 residues. In germline, CDR1 is MNHEY, CDR2 SVGAGI. This CDR3 is CASTLSGTGLEKLFF. The CDR3 bases are TGTGCCAGCACCCTCTCGGGGACAGGGCTAGAAAAACTGTTTTTT.

The CDR3, as DNA: TGTGCCAGCAGCAGAAAACCACTAGCGTTTCCCTACGAGCAGTACTTC. Translating gives CASSRKPLAFPYEQYF. The genes are TRBV21-1 and TRBJ2-7; TRBD2, the D gene given by the table, was not confirmed from the DNA. TRBV21-1 is classified as a pseudogene. This CDR3 is 16 amino acids long.

The rearrangement joins TRBV7-2 to TRBJ2-7; D perhaps matches TRBD2 (6 bases). V shed 1 base and J shed 3 bases, with 25 bases lying between them. The CDR3 covers 19 residues. Germline V lookup: CDR1 SGHTA, CDR2 FQGNSA. CDR3 region: CASSLVDWYRGSEDYEQYF. Here the CDR3 DNA reads TGTGCCAGCAGCTTAGTAGATTGGTATCGGGGGAGCGAAGACTACGAGCAGTACTTC.

The chain links TRBV15 to TRBJ2-2; the D gene could be TRBD1 or TRBD2 (5 bases each). Germline V gene lookup returns CDR1 LNHNV and CDR2 YYDKDF (reference sequence). The ends were cut back, 8 bases at V and 3 bases at J, with 16 bases in the middle. This CDR3 spans 15 amino acids. In DNA form, the CDR3 reads TGTGCCACCTCCACTAGGGGTCGAGACACCGGGGAGCTGTTTTTT. This gives the protein CATSTRGRDTGELFF.

J is TRBJ2-3 and V is TRBV10-1; D not certain. CDR1 is WNHNN and CDR2 is SYGVQD in the germline V gene (reference sequence). The CDR3 has 11 amino acids. V lost 3 bases and J 4 bases, leaving 2 bases between the germline ends. CDR3: CASSEPDTQYF. The CDR3 DNA follows: TGCGCCAGCAGTGAACCAGATACGCAGTATTTT.

The CDR3 coding sequence is TGTGCCAGCGGGGGTGGGGATGGCTACACCTTC. Its translation: CASGGGDGYTF. The chain couples TRBV25-1 to TRBJ1-2, with D possibly TRBD1 on 5 matching bases. V was trimmed by 8 bases and J by 6 bases, leaving 10 bases between them. The CDR3 runs 11 residues. Germline V lookup: CDR1 MGHDK, CDR2 SYGVNS.

The J gene is TRBJ1-4, the V gene TRBV5-5; D is possibly TRBD1 (5 bases). CDR3 length: 18 residues. Germline V gene sequence: CDR1 SGHKS, CDR2 YYEKEE (reference sequence). With 1 base removed from V and 2 bases from J, the gap between germline ends came to 18 bases. The CDR3 protein is CASSLRVVWGTTNEKLFF. The CDR3 nucleotides read TGTGCCAGCAGCTTGCGAGTAGTATGGGGCACTACTAATGAAAAACTGTTTTTT.

The rearrangement joins TRBV5-4 to TRBJ2-1; tentatively, D is TRBD2 (5 bases). Trimming cost V 4 bases and J 3 bases, with 8 bases left between them. Germline values: CDR1 SGHNT, CDR2 YYREEE (reference sequence). The CDR3 extends over 13 amino acids. CDR3 region: CASSDRDYNEQFF. For the CDR3, the DNA is TGTGCCAGCAGCGACCGGGACTACAATGAGCAGTTCTTC.

This clone has a handful of counts. J is TRBJ1-1 and V is TRBV6-5; D is undetermined. The CDR3 runs 14 residues. Deletions cut 5 bases from V and 1 base from J, with 11 bases between. Germline lookup yields CDR1 MNHEY and CDR2 SVGAGI. The DNA for the CDR3 is TGTGCCAGCAGTCGAACGGTGGGGAACACTGAAGCTTTCTTT. Translation gives CASSRTVGNTEAFF.

V gene TRBV6-6 combines with J gene TRBJ2-5, with 8 bases identical to TRBD2. Germline CDR1 and CDR2: MNHNY and SVGAGI (reference sequence). Trimming at V came to 6 bases and at J to 3 bases, leaving 3 bases not matched to a gene. This CDR3 has 13 residues. This CDR3 reads CASRTGGEETQYF. DNA for the CDR3: TGTGCCAGCAGAACGGGGGGGGAAGAGACCCAGTACTTC.

The chain is built from TRBV6-5 and TRBJ2-1; tentatively, D is TRBD1 or TRBD2 (5 bases each). Trimming took 4 bases from V and 4 from J, leaving 14 bases between them. This CDR3 spans 15 amino acids. Germline lookup yields CDR1 MNHEY and CDR2 SVGAGI. This CDR3 is CASSFRDGAYNEQFF. The CDR3 nucleotides are TGTGCCAGCAGTTTCCGGGACGGAGCATACAATGAGCAGTTCTTC.

The chain recombines TRBV7-9 with TRBJ2-6; D is tentatively TRBD1 or TRBD2 (5 bases each). Trimming stripped 2 bases from V and 4 bases from J, with 15 bases between. CDR1 is SEHNR and CDR2 is FQNEAQ in the germline V gene (reference sequence). This CDR3 is built from 17 residues. The CDR3 region is CASSLNREGRGANVLTF. For the CDR3, the DNA is TGTGCCAGCAGCTTAAATAGAGAGGGGCGGGGGGCCAACGTCCTGACTTTC. Full variable domain (rest looked up from reference TRBV7-9 and TRBJ2-6): DTGVSQNPRHKITKRGQNVTFRCDPISEHNRLYWYRQTLGQGPEFLTYFQNEAQLEKSRLLSDRFSAERPKGSFSTLEIQRTEQGDSAMYLCASSLNREGRGANVLTFGAGSRLTVL.

The chain has TRBV4-1 and TRBJ1-6; D gene ambiguous. Germline-derived CDR1 and CDR2 are MGHRA and YSYEKL. The CDR3 runs 13 residues. V was shortened by 0 bases and J by 7 bases, with 4 bases between the two germline ends. The CDR3 DNA reads TGCGCCAGCAGCCAAGAAGGAAATTCACCCCTCCACTTT. Translation: CASSQEGNSPLHF.

The chain is built from TRBV19 and TRBJ1-3; D remains unclear. V lost 6 bases and J 0 bases, leaving 6 bases between the germline ends. CDR1 is LNHDA and CDR2 is SQIVND in the germline V gene (reference sequence). The CDR3 has 13 residues. Here the CDR3 reads CASRPTSGNTIYF. In nucleotides, the CDR3 is TGTGCCAGTAGGCCGACCTCTGGAAACACCATATATTTT.

The CDR3, as DNA: TGTGCCTGGAGTGGCCAAACTAGCGGAGCTAGCACAGATACGCAGTATTTT. It encodes CAWSGQTSGASTDTQYF. This chain links TRBV30 with TRBJ2-3; 8 bases fit TRBD2. The V gene end was trimmed by 1 base and the J gene end by 0 bases; junction bases not matched to a gene: 9. Germline values: CDR1 GTSNPN, CDR2 SVGIG (reference sequence). The CDR3 has 17 amino acids.

This chain uses TRBV28 with TRBJ2-3; D call uncertain. This CDR3 spans 16 amino acids. The V end was cut by 4 bases, the J end by 0 bases, with 14 bases between. The V gene's germline CDR1 is MDHEN and CDR2 SYDVKM. CDR3 protein: CASSSPSAASTDTQYF. The CDR3 coding sequence is TGTGCCAGCAGTTCCCCGTCGGCCGCTAGCACAGATACGCAGTATTTT. Combining the CDR3 with reference TRBV28 and TRBJ2-3 gives the whole variable domain DVKVTQSSRYLVKRTGEKVFLECVQDMDHENMFWYRQDPGLGLRLIYFSYDVKMKEKGDIPEGYSVSREKKERFSLILESASTNQTSMYLCASSSPSAASTDTQYFGPGTRLTVL.

V usage is TRBV9 and J usage is TRBJ2-7; D possibly matches TRBD1 or TRBD2 (6 bases each). This CDR3 has 16 residues. Germline V lookup: CDR1 SGDLS, CDR2 YYNGEE. Trimming removed 3 bases from V and 4 bases from J, with 20 bases in between. The CDR3 spells CASSESATGTGYEQYF. DNA of the CDR3: TGTGCCAGCAGCGAGTCCGCAACAGGGACTGGTTACGAGCAGTACTTC.

The count of this clone is one. The chain is built from TRBV30 and TRBJ2-7, with a weak D call TRBD1 (5 bases). Germline CDR1 is GTSNPN and CDR2 is SVGIG (reference sequence). The CDR3 contains 15 residues. Trimming took off 2 bases at V and 2 bases at J, with 16 bases between the two ends. CDR3 sequence reads: CAWSTPGLSAYEQYF. The CDR3 DNA reads as TGTGCCTGGAGTACCCCAGGGCTAAGCGCCTACGAGCAGTACTTC.

The rearrangement links TRBV10-3 to TRBJ2-4; D unresolved. Trimming removed 0 bases at V and 6 bases at J, with 6 bases between. CDR3 length: 13 residues. Germline V gene sequence: CDR1 ENHRY, CDR2 SYGVKD. The CDR3 nucleotides read TGTGCCATCAGTGAGTCGGCTTCAAACATTCAGTACTTC. Amino acid sequence: CAISESASNIQYF.

This clone appeared once. CDR3 coding DNA: TGTGCCAGCAGCGTAGGGGACGATCACGCCGGGGAGCTGTTTTTT. It is translated as CASSVGDDHAGELFF. The chain uses TRBV6-1 and TRBJ2-2; either TRBD1 or TRBD2 may fit D (5 bases each). The V gene's germline CDR1 is MNHNS and CDR2 SASEGT. The CDR3 is made up of 15 amino acids. V lost 6 bases and J 6 bases, leaving 17 bases between the germline ends.

V and J are TRBV7-9 and TRBJ1-1, with a tentative D call TRBD1 (5 bases). This CDR3 has 16 amino acids. Trimming removed 5 bases at V and 6 bases at J, with 22 bases between. Germline-derived CDR1 and CDR2 are SEHNR and FQNEAQ (reference sequence). The CDR3 DNA reads TGTGCCAGCAGCCCTAACCCCGGGACGCATGTCGCTGAAGCTTTCTTT. This codes for CASSPNPGTHVAEAFF. Drawing the rest from reference TRBV7-9 and TRBJ1-1, the complete variable domain is DTGVSQNPRHKITKRGQNVTFRCDPISEHNRLYWYRQTLGQGPEFLTYFQNEAQLEKSRLLSDRFSAERPKGSFSTLEIQRTEQGDSAMYLCASSPNPGTHVAEAFFGQGTRLTVV.

This clone was observed once. The rearrangement uses TRBV2 and TRBJ1-5; a weak D match, TRBD1 (6 bases). The length of the CDR3 is 14 residues. Germline CDR1 is SNHLY and CDR2 is FYNNEI. Deletions cut 4 bases from V and 2 bases from J, with 9 bases between. The CDR3 spells CASSVNRGNQPQHF. The DNA for the CDR3 is TGTGCCAGCAGTGTTAACAGGGGCAATCAGCCCCAGCATTTT. The variable domain in full, with the rest retrieved from reference TRBV2 and TRBJ1-5, is EPEVTQTPSHQVTQMGQEVILRCVPISNHLYFYWYRQILGQKVEFLVSFYNNEISEKSEIFDDQFSVERPDGSNFTLKIRSTKLEDSAMYFCASSVNRGNQPQHFGDGTRLSIL.

J is TRBJ2-3 and V is TRBV5-4; D is undetermined. The germline CDR1 and CDR2 sequences are SGHNT and YYREEE (reference sequence). Trimming shortened V by 10 bases and J by 5 bases, and 23 bases separated the two germline ends. This CDR3 is built from 15 residues. The CDR3 bases are TGTGCCGGCACGATGGGTGGGGTACGGGTAGATACGCAGTATTTT. Its protein is CAGTMGGVRVDTQYF.